The text below deals with one T cell receptor (beta chain). Its antigen is not identified. The data originate from a study of shared clonotypes between healthy human individuals. Caucasian adults living in Nashville, Tennessee, provided all samples. This CDR3 has 15 amino acids. Per germline, CDR1 SGHVS and CDR2 FQNEAQ. Deletions cut 5 bases from V and 0 bases from J, with 10 bases between. The protocol was immunoSEQ multiplex PCR, while the TCRdb copy is restricted to in-frame clones and leaves out a portion. The data contain roughly 1,000,000 clones, more than 75% of them singletons. Points from the study as a whole: Among non-shared clonotypes, generation probabilities were lower than among those shared by all four donors.

This receptor was taken from a man between 18 and 29 years old in good health. Some clones in this sample may be carry-over from other donors' samples. Sequences were obtained from memory CD4+ T cells from PBMCs. Subset described: CD45RA-negative fraction. The rearrangement uses TRBV7-8 and TRBJ2-2; D not certain. The CDR3 DNA reads as TGTGCCAGCAGCCTGGGCCCGACGAACACCGGGGAGCTGTTTTTT. This encodes CASSLGPTNTGELFF.